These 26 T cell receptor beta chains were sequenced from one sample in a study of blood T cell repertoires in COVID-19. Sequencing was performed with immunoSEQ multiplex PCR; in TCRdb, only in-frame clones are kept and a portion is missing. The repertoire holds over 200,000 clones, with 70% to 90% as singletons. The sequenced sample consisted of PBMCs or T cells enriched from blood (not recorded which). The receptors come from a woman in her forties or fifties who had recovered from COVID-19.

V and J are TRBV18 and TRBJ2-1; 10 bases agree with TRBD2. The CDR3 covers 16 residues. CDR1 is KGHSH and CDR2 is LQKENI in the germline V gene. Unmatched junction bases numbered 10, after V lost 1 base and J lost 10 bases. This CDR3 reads CASSPRTSGVAGEQFF. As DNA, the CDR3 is TGTGCCAGCTCACCACGGACTAGCGGAGTGGCGGGGGAGCAGTTCTTC.

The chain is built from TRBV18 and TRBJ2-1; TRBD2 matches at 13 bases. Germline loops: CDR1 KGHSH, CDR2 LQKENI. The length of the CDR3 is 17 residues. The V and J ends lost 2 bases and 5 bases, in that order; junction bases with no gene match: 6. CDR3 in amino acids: CASSPETSGRYNNEQFF. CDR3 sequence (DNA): TGTGCCAGCTCACCAGAGACTAGCGGGAGGTATAACAATGAGCAGTTCTTC.

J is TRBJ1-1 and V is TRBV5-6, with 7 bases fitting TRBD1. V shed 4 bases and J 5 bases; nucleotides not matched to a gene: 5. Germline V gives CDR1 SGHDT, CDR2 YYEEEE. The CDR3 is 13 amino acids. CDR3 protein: CASSETGDTEAFF. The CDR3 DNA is TGTGCCAGCAGCGAAACAGGGGATACTGAAGCTTTCTTT.

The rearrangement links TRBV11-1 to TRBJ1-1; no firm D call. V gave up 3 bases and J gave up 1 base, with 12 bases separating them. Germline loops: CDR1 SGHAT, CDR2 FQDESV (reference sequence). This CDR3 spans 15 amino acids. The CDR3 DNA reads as TGTGCCAGCAGCTTGGTATGGGCCCAGAACACTGAAGCTTTCTTT. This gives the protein CASSLVWAQNTEAFF.

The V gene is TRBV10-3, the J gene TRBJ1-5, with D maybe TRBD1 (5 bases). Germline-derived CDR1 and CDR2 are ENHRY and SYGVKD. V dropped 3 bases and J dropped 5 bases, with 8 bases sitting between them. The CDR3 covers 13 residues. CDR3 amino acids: CAISEATDQPQHF. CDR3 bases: TGTGCCATCAGTGAAGCGACAGATCAGCCCCAGCATTTT.

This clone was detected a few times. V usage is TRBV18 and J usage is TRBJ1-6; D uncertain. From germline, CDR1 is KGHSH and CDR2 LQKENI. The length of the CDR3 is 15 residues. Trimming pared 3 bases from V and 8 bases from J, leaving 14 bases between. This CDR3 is CASSPRFSSDSPLHF. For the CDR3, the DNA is TGTGCCAGCTCACCCCGGTTCTCAAGCGATTCACCCCTCCACTTT.

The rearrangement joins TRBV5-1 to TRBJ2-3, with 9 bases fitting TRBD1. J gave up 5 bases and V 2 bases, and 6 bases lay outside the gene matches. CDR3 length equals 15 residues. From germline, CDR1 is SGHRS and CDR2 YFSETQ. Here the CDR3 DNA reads TGCGCCAGCAGCTTACCTGGACAGGGGAGAGATACGCAGTATTTT. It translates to CASSLPGQGRDTQYF.

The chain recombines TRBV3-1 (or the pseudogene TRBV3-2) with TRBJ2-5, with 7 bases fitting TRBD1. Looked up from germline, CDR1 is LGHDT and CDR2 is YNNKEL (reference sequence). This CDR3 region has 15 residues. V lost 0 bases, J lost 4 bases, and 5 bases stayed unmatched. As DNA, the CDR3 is TGTGCCAGCAGCCAAGATCCGGGACAGATAGAGACCCAGTACTTC. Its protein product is CASSQDPGQIETQYF.

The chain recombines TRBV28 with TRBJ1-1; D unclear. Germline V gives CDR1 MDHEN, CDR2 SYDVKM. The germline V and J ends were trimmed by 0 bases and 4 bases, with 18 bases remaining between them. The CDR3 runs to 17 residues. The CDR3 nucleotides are TGTGCCAGCAGTTTATGGCGGCGTGTCTCTACGGCCACTGAAGCTTTCTTT. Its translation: CASSLWRRVSTATEAFF.

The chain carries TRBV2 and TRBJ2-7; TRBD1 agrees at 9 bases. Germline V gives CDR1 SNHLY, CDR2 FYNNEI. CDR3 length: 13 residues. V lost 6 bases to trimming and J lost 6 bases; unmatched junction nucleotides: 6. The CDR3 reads CASSPGQGSEQYF. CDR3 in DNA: TGTGCCAGCAGCCCGGGACAGGGAAGCGAGCAGTACTTC. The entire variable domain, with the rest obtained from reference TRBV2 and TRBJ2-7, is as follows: EPEVTQTPSHQVTQMGQEVILRCVPISNHLYFYWYRQILGQKVEFLVSFYNNEISEKSEIFDDQFSVERPDGSNFTLKIRSTKLEDSAMYFCASSPGQGSEQYFGPGTRLTVT.

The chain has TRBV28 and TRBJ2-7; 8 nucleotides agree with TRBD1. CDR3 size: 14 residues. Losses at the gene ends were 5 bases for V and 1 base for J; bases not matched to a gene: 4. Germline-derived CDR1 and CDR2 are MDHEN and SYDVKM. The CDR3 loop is CASSQGQVSYEQYF. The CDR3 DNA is TGTGCCAGCAGTCAGGGACAGGTATCCTACGAGCAGTACTTC.

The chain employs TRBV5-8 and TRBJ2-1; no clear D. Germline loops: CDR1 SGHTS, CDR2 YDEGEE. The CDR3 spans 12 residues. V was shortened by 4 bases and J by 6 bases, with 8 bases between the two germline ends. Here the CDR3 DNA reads TGTGCCAGCAGCCCACATGGCAATGAGCAGTTCTTC. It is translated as CASSPHGNEQFF.

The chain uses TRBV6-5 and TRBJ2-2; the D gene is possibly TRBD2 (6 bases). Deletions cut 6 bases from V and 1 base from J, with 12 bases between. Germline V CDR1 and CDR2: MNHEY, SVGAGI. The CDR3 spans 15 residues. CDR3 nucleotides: TGTGCCAGCAGAACCCCGGGACTGAACACCGGGGAGCTGTTTTTT. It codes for CASRTPGLNTGELFF.

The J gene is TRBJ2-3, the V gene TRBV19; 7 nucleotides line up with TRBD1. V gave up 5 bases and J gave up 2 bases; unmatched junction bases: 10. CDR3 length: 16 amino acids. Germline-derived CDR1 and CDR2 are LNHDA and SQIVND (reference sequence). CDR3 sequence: CASSARQGPFTDTQYF. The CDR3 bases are TGTGCCAGTAGTGCAAGACAGGGTCCCTTCACAGATACGCAGTATTTT.

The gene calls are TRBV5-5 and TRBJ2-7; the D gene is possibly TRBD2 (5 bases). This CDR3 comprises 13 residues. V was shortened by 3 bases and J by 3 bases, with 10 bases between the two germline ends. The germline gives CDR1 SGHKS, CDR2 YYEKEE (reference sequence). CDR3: CASSSTGVYEQYF. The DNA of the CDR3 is TGTGCCAGCAGCTCAACCGGGGTCTACGAGCAGTACTTC.

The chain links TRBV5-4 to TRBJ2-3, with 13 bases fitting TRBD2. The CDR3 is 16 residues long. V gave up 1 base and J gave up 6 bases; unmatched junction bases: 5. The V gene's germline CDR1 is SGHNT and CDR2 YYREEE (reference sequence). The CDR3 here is CASSLRSTSGRDTQYF. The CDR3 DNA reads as TGTGCCAGCAGCTTGAGGTCGACTAGCGGGAGGGATACGCAGTATTTT. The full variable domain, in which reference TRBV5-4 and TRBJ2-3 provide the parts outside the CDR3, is ETGVTQSPTHLIKTRGQQVTLRCSSQSGHNTVSWYQQALGQGPQFIFQYYREEENGRGNFPPRFSGLQFPNYSSELNVNALELDDSALYLCASSLRSTSGRDTQYFGPGTRLTVL.

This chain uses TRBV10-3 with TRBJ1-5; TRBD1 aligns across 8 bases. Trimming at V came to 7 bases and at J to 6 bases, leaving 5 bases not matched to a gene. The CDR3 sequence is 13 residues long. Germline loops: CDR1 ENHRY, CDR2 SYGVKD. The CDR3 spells CAIMDREGQPQHF. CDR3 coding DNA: TGTGCCATCATGGACAGGGAGGGTCAGCCCCAGCATTTT.

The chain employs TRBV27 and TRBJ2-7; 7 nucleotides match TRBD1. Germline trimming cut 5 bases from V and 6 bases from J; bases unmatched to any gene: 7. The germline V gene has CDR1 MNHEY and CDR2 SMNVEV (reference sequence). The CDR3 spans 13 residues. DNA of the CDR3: TGTGCCAGCAGTACCTCGACAGGGACCGAGCAGTACTTC. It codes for CASSTSTGTEQYF.

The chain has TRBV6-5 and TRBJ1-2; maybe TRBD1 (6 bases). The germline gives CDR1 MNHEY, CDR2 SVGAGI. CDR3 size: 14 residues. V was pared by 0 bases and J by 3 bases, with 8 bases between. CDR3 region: CASSYSKGDYGYTF. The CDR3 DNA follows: TGTGCCAGCAGTTACTCCAAGGGGGACTATGGCTACACCTTC.

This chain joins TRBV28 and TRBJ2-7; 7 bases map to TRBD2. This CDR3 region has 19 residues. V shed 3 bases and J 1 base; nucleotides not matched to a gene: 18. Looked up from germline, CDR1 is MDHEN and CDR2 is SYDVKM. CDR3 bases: TGTGCCAGCAGTTTGGGTCGGGGAGGGGCAGGGTCGACTTCCTACGAGCAGTACTTC. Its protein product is CASSLGRGGAGSTSYEQYF.

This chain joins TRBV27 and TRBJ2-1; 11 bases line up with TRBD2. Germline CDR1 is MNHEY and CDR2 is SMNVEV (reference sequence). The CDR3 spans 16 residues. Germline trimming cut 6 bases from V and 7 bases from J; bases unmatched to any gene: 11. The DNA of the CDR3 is TGTGCCAGCAGCCAAACTAGCGGGAGATTGTGGAATGAGCAGTTCTTC. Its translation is CASSQTSGRLWNEQFF.

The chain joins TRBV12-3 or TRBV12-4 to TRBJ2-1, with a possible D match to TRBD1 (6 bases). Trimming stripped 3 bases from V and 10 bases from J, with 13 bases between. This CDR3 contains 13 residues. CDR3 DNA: TGTGCCAGCAGTTTTTGGGGGCGCGGAGAGCAGTTCTTC. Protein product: CASSFWGRGEQFF.

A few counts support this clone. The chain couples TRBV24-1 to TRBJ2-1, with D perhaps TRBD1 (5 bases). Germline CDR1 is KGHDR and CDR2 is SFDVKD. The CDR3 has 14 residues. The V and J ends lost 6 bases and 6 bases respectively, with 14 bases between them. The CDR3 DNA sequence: TGTGCCACCAGTAGTTCACAGGAAGCCAATGAGCAGTTCTTC. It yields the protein CATSSSQEANEQFF.

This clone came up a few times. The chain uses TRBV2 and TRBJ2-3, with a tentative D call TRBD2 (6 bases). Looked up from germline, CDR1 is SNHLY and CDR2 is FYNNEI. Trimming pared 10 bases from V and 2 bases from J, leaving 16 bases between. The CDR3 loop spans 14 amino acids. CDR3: CATLASDITDTQYF. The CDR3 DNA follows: TGTGCCACCCTAGCGAGTGATATCACAGATACGCAGTATTTT.

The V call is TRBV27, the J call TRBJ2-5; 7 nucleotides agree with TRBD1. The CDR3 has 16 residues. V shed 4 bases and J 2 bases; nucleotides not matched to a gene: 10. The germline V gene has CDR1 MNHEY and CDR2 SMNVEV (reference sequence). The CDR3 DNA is TGTGCCAGCAGTTCAGAGGTGGGACAGTCACAAGAGACCCAGTACTTC. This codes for CASSSEVGQSQETQYF.

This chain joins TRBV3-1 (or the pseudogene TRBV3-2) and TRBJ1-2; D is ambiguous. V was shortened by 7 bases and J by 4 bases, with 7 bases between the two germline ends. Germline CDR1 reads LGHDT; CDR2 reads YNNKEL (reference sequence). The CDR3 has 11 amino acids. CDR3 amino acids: CASTVLYGYTF. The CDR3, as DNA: TGTGCCAGCACCGTACTCTATGGCTACACCTTC.